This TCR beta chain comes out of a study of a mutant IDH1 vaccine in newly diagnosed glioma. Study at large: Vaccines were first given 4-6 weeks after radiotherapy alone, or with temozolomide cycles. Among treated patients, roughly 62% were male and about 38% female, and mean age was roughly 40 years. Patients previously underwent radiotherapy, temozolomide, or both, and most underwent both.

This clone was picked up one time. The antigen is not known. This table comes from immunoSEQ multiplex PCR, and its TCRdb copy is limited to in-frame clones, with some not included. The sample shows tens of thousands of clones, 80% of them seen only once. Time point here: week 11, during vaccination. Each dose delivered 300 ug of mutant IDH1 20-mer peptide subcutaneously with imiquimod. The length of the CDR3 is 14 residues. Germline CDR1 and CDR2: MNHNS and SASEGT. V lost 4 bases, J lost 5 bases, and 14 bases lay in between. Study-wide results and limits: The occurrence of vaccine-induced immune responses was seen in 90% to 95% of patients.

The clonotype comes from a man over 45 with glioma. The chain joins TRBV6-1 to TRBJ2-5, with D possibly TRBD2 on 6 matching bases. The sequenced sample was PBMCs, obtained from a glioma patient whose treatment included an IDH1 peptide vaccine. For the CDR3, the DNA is TGTGCCAGCAGTGGTGGGGGGAGACAGGAGACCCAGTACTTC. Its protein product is CASSGGGRQETQYF.